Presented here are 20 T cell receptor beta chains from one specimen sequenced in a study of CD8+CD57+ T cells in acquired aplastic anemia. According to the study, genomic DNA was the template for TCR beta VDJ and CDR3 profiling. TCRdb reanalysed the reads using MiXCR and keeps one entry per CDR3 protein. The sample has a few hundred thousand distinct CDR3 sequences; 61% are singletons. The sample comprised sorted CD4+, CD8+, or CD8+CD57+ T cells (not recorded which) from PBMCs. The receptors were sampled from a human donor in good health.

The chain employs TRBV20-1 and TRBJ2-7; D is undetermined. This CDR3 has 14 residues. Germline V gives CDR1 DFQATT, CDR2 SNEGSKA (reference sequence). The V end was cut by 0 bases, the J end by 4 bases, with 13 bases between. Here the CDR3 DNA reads TGCAGTGCTAGAGATCATCGGATCTTTTACGAGCAGTACTTC. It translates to CSARDHRIFYEQYF.

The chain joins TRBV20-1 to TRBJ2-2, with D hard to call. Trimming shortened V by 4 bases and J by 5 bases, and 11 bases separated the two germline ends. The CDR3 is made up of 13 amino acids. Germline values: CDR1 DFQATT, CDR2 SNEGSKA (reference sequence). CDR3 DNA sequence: TGCAGTGCTACCCCTTTAGGGACCGGGGAGCTGTTTTTT. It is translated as CSATPLGTGELFF.

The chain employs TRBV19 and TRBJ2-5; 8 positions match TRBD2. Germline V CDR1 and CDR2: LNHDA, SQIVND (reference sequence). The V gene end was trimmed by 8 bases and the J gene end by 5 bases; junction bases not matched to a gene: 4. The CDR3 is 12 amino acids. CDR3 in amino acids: CASPRGDETQYF. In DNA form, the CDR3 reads TGTGCCAGTCCGCGGGGGGATGAGACCCAGTACTTC.

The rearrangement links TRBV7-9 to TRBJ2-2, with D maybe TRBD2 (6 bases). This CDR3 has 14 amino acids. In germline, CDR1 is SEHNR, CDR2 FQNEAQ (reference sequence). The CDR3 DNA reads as TGTTCTGGGCTAGTGGGACTGAACACCGGGGAGCTGTTTTTT. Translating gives CSGLVGLNTGELFF.

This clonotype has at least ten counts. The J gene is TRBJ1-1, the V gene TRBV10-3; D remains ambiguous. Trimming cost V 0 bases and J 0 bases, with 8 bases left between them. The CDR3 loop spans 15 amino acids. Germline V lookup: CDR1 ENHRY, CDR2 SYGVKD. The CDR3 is CAISESGSMNTEAFF. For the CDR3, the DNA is TGTGCCATCAGTGAGTCGGGATCCATGAACACTGAAGCTTTCTTT.

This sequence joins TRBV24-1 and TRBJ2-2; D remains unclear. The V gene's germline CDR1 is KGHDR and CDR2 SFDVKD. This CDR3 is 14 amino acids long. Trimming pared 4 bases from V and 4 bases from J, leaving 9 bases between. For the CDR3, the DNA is TGTGCCACCAGTGAGAATCCGGGCACCGGGGAGCTGTTTTTT. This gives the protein CATSENPGTGELFF.

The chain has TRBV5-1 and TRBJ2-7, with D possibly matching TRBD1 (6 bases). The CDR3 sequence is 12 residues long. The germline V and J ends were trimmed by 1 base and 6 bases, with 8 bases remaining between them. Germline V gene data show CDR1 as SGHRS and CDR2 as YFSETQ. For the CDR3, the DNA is TGCGCCAGCAGCTTGAGGGGGAGCGAGCAGTACTTC. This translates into CASSLRGSEQYF.

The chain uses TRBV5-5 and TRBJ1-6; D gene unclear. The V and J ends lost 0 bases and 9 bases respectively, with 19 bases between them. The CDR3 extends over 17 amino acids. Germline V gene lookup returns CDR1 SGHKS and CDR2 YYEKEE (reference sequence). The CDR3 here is CASSLGTGAVGTSPLHF. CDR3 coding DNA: TGTGCCAGCAGCTTGGGGACTGGAGCCGTCGGAACTTCACCCCTCCACTTT.

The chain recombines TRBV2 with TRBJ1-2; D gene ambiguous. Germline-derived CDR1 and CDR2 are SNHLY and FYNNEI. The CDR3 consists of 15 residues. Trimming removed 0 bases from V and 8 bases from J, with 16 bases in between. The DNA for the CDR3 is TGTGCCAGCAGTGAAGCCGGCTTCGTGGGCCGGGGCTACACCTTC. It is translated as CASSEAGFVGRGYTF.

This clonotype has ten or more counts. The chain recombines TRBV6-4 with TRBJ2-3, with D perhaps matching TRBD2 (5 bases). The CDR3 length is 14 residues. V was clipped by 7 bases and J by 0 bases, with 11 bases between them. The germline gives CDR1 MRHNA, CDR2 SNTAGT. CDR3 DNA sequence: TGTGCCAGCAAGCGGCGTACTAGCACAGATACGCAGTATTTT. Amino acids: CASKRRTSTDTQYF.

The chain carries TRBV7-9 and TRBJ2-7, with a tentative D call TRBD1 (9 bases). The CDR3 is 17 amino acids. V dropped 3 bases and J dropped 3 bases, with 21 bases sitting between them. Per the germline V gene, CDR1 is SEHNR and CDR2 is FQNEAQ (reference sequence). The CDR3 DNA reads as TGTGCCAGCAGCTTCGGGGGGGGTCCGGGACAGGGCTACGAGCAGTACTTC. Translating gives CASSFGGGPGQGYEQYF.

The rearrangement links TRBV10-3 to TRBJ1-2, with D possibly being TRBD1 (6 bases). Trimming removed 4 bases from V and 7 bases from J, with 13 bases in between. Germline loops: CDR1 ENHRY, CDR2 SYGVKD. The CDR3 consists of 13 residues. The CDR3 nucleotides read TGTGCCATCAGTGGCGGGGGGCTCGGTGGCTACACCTTC. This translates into CAISGGGLGGYTF.

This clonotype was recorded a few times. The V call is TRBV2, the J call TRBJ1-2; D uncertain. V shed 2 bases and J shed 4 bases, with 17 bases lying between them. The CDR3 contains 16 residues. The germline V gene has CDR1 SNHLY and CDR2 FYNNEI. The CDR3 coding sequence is TGTGCCAGCAGTGAAACTGTCCGCTTAGATGCCTATGGCTACACCTTC. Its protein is CASSETVRLDAYGYTF.

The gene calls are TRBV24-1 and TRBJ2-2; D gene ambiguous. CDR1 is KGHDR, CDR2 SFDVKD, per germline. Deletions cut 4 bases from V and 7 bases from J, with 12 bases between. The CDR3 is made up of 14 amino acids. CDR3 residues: CATSDREVGGELFF. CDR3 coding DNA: TGTGCCACCAGTGACCGAGAGGTGGGCGGGGAGCTGTTTTTT.

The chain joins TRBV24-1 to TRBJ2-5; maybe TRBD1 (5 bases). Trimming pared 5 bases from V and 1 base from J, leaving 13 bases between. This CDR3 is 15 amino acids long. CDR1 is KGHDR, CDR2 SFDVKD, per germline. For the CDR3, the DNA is TGTGCCACCAGTGGCCATTCAGGGTTCCAAGAGACCCAGTACTTC. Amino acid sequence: CATSGHSGFQETQYF.

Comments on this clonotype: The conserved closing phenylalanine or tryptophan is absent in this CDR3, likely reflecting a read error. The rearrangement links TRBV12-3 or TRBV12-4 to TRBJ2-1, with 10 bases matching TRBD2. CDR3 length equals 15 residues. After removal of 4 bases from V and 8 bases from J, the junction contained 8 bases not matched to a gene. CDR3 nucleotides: TGTGCCAGCAGTTACATTGCTAGCGGGGGCGATGAGCAGTTCCTC. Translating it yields CASSYIASGGDEQFL.

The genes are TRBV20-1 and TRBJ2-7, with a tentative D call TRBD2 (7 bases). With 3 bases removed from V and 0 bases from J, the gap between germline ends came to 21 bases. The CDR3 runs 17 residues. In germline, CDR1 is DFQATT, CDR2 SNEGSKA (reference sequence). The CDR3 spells CSARDFEGGRISYEQYF. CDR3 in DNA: TGCAGTGCTAGGGACTTCGAGGGGGGGCGGATCTCCTACGAGCAGTACTTC.

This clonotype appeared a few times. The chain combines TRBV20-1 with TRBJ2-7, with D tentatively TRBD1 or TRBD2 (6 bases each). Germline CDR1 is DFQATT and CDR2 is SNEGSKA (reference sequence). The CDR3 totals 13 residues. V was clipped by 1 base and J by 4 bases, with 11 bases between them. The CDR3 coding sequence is TGCAGTGCTAGAGGGGGGGCGAGGTACGAGCAGTACTTC. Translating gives CSARGGARYEQYF.

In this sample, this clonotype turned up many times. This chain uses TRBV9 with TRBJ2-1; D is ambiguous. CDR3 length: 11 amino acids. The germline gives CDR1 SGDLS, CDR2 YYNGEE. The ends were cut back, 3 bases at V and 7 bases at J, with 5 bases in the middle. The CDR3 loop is CASSALNEQFF. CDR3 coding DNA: TGTGCCAGCAGCGCCCTGAATGAGCAGTTCTTC.

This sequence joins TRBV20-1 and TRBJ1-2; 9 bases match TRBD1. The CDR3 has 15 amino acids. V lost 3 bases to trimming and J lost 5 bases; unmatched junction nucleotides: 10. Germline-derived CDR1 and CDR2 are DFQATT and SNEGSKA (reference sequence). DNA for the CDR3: TGCAGTGCTAGGAGCCGGGACAGGGATCCTTATGGCTACACCTTC. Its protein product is CSARSRDRDPYGYTF.